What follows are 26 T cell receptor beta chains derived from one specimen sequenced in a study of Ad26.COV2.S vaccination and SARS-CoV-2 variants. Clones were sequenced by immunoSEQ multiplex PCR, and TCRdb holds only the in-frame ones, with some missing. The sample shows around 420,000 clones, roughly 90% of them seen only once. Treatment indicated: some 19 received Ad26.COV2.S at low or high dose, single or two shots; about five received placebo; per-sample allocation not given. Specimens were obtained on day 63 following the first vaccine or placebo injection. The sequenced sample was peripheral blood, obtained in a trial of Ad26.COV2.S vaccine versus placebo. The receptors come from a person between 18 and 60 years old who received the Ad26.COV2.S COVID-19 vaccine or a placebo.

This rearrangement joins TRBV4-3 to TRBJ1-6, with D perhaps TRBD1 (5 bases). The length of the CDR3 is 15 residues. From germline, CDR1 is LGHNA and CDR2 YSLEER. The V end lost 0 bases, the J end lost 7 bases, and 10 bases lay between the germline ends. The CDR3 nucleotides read TGCGCCAGCAGCCAAGATGCGGGGGTCAATTCACCCCTCCACTTT. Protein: CASSQDAGVNSPLHF.

CDR3 bases: TGTGCCAGCAGTTCACTAGCGGGGGGGCTTTCTGAGACCCAGTACTTC. Protein: CASSSLAGGLSETQYF. The chain links TRBV7-8 to TRBJ2-5, with 13 bases lining up with TRBD2. With V trimmed by 6 bases and J by 5 bases, 9 bases remained unmatched. The CDR3 runs 16 residues. Germline V CDR1 and CDR2: SGHVS, FQNEAQ.

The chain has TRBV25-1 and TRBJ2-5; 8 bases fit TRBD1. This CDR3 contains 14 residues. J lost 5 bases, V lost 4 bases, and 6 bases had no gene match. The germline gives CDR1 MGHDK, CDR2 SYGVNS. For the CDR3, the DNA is TGTGCCAGCAGTGCCGGGACAGGTGGGGAGACCCAGTACTTC. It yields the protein CASSAGTGGETQYF.

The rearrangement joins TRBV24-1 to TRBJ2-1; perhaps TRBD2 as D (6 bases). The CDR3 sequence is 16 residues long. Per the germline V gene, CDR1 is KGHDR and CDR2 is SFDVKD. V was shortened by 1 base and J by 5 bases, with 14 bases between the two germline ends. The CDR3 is CATSDLGRGDHNEQFF. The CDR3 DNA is TGTGCCACCAGTGATTTAGGGCGGGGTGACCACAATGAGCAGTTCTTC.

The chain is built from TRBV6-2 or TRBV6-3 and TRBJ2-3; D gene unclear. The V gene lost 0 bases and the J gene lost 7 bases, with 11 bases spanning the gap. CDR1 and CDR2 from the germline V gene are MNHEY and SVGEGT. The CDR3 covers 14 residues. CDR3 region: CASSYSLPTNTQYF. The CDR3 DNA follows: TGTGCCAGCAGTTACTCGTTACCTACCAATACGCAGTATTTT.

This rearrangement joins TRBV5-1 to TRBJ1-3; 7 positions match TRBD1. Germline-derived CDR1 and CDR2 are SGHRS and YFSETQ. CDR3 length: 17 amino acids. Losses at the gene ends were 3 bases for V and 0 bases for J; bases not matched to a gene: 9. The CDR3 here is CASSYLPDRDSGNTIYF. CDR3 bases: TGCGCCAGCAGCTACCTTCCTGACAGGGACTCTGGAAACACCATATATTTT.

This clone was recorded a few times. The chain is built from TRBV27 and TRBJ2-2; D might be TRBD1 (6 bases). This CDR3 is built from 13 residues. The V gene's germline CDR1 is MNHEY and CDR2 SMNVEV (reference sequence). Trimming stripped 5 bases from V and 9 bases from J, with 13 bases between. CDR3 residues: CASSHPQGRELFF. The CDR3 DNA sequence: TGTGCCAGCAGTCACCCTCAGGGGAGGGAGCTGTTTTTT.

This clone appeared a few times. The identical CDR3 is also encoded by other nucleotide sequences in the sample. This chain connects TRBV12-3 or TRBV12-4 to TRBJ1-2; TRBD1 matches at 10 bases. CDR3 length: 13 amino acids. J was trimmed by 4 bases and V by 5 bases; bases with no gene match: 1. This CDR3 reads CASSRDRGYGYTF. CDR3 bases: TGTGCCAGCAGTCGGGACAGGGGCTATGGCTACACCTTC.

CDR3 sequence reads: CASSSPAGITNEQFF. The CDR3 DNA reads TGTGCCAGCAGCTCCCCTGCCGGGATCACGAATGAGCAGTTCTTC. The J gene is TRBJ2-1, the V gene TRBV9; a weak D match, TRBD2 (5 bases). The length of the CDR3 is 15 residues. Deletions cut 4 bases from V and 7 bases from J, with 18 bases between. Per the germline V gene, CDR1 is SGDLS and CDR2 is YYNGEE.

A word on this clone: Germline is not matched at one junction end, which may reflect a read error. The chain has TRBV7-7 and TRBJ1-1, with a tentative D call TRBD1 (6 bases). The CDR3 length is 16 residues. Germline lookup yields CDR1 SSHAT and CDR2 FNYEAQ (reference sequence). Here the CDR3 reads CASSLTGYDENTEAFF. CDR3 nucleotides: TGTGCTAGCAGCTTAACAGGGTACGACGAGAACACTGAAGCTTTCTTT.

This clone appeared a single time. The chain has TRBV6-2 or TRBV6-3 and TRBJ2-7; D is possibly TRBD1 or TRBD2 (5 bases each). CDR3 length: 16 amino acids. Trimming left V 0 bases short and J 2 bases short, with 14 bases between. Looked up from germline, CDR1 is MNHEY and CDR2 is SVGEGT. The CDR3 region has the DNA TGTGCCAGCAGTTACTCCCGAGGGGAAGGAGCCTACGAGCAGTACTTC. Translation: CASSYSRGEGAYEQYF.

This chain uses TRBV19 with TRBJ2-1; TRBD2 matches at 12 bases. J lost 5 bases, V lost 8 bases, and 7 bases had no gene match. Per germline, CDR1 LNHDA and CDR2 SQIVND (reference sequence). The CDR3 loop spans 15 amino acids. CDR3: CASQILAGGNNEQFF. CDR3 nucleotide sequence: TGTGCCAGTCAGATACTAGCGGGGGGCAACAATGAGCAGTTCTTC.

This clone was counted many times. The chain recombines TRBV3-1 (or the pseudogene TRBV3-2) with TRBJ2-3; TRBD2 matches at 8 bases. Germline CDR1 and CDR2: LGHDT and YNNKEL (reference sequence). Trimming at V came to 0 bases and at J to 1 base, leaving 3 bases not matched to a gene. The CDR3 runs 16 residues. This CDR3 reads CASSQDQAGGTDTQYF. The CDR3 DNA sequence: TGTGCCAGCAGCCAAGATCAAGCGGGGGGCACAGATACGCAGTATTTT.

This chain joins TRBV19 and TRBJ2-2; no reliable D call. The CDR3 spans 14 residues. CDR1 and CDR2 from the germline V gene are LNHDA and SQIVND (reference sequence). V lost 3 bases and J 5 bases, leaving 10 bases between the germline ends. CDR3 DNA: TGTGCCAGTAGTATTAGCAGCCAGACCGGGGAGCTGTTTTTT. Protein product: CASSISSQTGELFF. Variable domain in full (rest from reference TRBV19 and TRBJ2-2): DGGITQSPKYLFRKEGQNVTLSCEQNLNHDAMYWYRQDPGQGLRLIYYSQIVNDFQKGDIAEGYSVSREKKESFPLTVTSAQKNPTAFYLCASSISSQTGELFFGEGSRLTVL.

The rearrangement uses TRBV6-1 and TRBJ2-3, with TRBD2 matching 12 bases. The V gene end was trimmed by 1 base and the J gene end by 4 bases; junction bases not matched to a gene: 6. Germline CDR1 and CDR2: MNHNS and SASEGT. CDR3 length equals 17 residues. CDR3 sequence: CASSEGLAGGPPDTQYF. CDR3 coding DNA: TGTGCCAGCAGTGAAGGGCTAGCGGGGGGGCCCCCAGATACGCAGTATTTT.

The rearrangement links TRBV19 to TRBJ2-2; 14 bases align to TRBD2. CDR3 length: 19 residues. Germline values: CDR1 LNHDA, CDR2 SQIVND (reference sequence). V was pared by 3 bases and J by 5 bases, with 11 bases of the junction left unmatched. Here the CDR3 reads CASSIRTSGGLYKTGELFF. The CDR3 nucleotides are TGTGCCAGTAGTATTAGGACTAGCGGGGGGCTCTACAAGACCGGGGAGCTGTTTTTT.

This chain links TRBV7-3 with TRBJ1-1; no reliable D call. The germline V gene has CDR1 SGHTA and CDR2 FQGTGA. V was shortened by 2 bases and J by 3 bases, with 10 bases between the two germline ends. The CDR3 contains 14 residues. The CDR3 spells CASSLEGWDTEAFF. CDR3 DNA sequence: TGTGCCAGCAGCTTAGAGGGTTGGGACACTGAAGCTTTCTTT.

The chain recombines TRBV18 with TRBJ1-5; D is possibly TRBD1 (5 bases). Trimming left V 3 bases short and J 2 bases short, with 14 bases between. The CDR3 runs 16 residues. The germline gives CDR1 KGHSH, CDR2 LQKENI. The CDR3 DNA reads TGTGCCAGCTCACCGACGGGGAGGGACGGCAATCAGCCCCAGCATTTT. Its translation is CASSPTGRDGNQPQHF.

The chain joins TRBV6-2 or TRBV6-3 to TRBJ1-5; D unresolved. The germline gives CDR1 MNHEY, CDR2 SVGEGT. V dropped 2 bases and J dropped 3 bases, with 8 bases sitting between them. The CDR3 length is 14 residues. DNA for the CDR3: TGTGCCAGCAGTTACGGGGTGAACAATCAGCCCCAGCATTTT. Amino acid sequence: CASSYGVNNQPQHF.

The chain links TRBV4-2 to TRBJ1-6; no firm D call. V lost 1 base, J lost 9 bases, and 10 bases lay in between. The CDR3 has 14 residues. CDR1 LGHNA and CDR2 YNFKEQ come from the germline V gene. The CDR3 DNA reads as TGTGCCAGCAGCCAAGCAAGTTCCTCTTCACCCCTCCACTTT. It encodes CASSQASSSSPLHF.

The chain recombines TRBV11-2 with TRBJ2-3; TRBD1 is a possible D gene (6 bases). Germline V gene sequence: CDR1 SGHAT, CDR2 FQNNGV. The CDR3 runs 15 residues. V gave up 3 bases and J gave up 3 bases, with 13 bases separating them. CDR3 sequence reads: CASSFLTGSTDTQYF. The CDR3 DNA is TGTGCCAGCAGCTTTCTAACAGGGTCGACAGATACGCAGTATTTT.

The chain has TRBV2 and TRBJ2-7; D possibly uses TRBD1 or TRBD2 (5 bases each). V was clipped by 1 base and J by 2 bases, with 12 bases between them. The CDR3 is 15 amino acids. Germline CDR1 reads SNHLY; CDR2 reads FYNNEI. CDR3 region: CASSEERDGAYEQYF. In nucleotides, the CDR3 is TGTGCCAGCAGTGAAGAAAGGGACGGTGCCTACGAGCAGTACTTC. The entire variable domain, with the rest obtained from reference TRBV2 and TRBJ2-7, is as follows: EPEVTQTPSHQVTQMGQEVILRCVPISNHLYFYWYRQILGQKVEFLVSFYNNEISEKSEIFDDQFSVERPDGSNFTLKIRSTKLEDSAMYFCASSEERDGAYEQYFGPGTRLTVT.

The CDR3 DNA sequence: TGTGCCAGCAGCTCTCCACCGGGACGCCTTCGCACAGATACGCAGTATTTT. Translated: CASSSPPGRLRTDTQYF. The V call is TRBV7-9, the J call TRBJ2-3, with D perhaps matching TRBD1 or TRBD2 (5 bases each). Germline V gene data show CDR1 as SEHNR and CDR2 as FQNEAQ (reference sequence). This CDR3 has 17 amino acids. Trimming cost V 4 bases and J 1 base, with 18 bases left between them.

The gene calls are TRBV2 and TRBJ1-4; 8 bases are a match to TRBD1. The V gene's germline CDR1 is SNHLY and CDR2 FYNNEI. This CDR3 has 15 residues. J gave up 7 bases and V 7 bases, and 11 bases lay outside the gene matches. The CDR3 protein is CASNNGQGAIEKLFF. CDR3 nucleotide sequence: TGTGCCAGCAACAACGGGCAGGGGGCGATTGAAAAACTGTTTTTT.

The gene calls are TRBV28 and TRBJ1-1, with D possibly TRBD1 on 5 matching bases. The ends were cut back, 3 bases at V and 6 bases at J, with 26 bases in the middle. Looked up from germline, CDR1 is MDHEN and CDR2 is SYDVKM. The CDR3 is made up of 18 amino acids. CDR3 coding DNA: TGTGCCAGCAGTTTTGGGTCAGGACGGGGGTGGGTTAGCGCTGAAGCTTTCTTT. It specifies CASSFGSGRGWVSAEAFF.

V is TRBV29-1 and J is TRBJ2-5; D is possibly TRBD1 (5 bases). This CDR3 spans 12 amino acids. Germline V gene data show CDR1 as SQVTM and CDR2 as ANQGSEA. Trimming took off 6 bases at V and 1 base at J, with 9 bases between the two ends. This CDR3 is CSVSGLQETQYF. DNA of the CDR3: TGCAGCGTCTCAGGGCTCCAAGAGACCCAGTACTTC.